The 16 T cell receptor beta chains listed next were all sequenced from one sample in a study of blood T cell repertoires in COVID-19. Generated by immunoSEQ multiplex PCR, the TCRdb table keeps only in-frame clones and is missing some. The table lists about 190,000 clones, 70% to 85% of them singletons. Sequenced: peripheral blood. Source of these receptors: a woman aged 45 to 65 with acute or convalescent COVID-19.

The chain has TRBV7-8 and TRBJ1-5; D is unresolved. With 5 bases removed from V and 5 bases from J, the gap between germline ends came to 13 bases. Germline V lookup: CDR1 SGHVS, CDR2 FQNEAQ. CDR3 size: 14 residues. The CDR3 sequence: CASSPREGHQPQHF. DNA for the CDR3: TGTGCCAGCAGCCCCCGCGAGGGTCATCAGCCCCAGCATTTT.

A single count supports this clone. The chain couples TRBV18 to TRBJ2-7, with a weak D call TRBD1 (6 bases). Germline CDR1 is KGHSH and CDR2 is LQKENI. CDR3 length: 15 residues. V lost 6 bases and J 1 base, leaving 16 bases between the germline ends. The DNA for the CDR3 is TGTGCCAGCTCGGAGCGGACAGCCCCATCCTACGAGCAGTACTTC. Translation: CASSERTAPSYEQYF.

The chain employs TRBV18 and TRBJ2-3, with 9 bases matching TRBD2. Germline V gene sequence: CDR1 KGHSH, CDR2 LQKENI. After removal of 3 bases from V and 0 bases from J, the junction contained 4 bases not matched to a gene. The CDR3 totals 16 residues. CDR3 sequence (DNA): TGTGCCAGCTCACCTCTAGCGGGATCTAGCACAGATACGCAGTATTTT. Amino acid sequence: CASSPLAGSSTDTQYF. Combining the CDR3 with reference TRBV18 and TRBJ2-3 gives the whole variable domain NAGVMQNPRHLVRRRGQEARLRCSPMKGHSHVYWYRQLPEEGLKFMVYLQKENIIDESGMPKERFSAEFPKEGPSILRIQQVVRGDSAAYFCASSPLAGSSTDTQYFGPGTRLTVL.

This clone has only a few counts. This sequence joins TRBV5-1 and TRBJ2-7; TRBD2 matches 14 bases. V trimming: 3 bases; J trimming: 1 base; junction bases outside the gene matches: 6. Germline V gives CDR1 SGHRS, CDR2 YFSETQ. CDR3 size: 17 residues. CDR3 amino acids: CASSSGLAGVGSYEQYF. CDR3 in DNA: TGCGCCAGCAGCTCGGGACTAGCGGGAGTAGGGTCCTACGAGCAGTACTTC.

This clone was detected a few times. The J gene is TRBJ1-5, the V gene TRBV19, with D possibly matching TRBD1 (5 bases). The V and J ends lost 9 bases and 0 bases respectively, with 12 bases between them. The length of the CDR3 is 14 residues. Germline V gene data show CDR1 as LNHDA and CDR2 as SQIVND (reference sequence). Here the CDR3 reads CASWTTYSNQPQHF. The CDR3 region has the DNA TGTGCCAGCTGGACAACTTATAGCAATCAGCCCCAGCATTTT.

The chain joins TRBV2 to TRBJ2-4; D unresolved. The germline V gene encodes CDR1 SNHLY and CDR2 FYNNEI. The CDR3 has 13 residues. V was pared by 9 bases and J by 1 base, with 10 bases between. The CDR3 sequence: CASHREAKNIQYF. CDR3 nucleotide sequence: TGTGCCAGTCACCGAGAGGCCAAAAACATTCAGTACTTC.

The chain employs TRBV4-3 and TRBJ1-5; 8 bases are shared with TRBD1. From germline, CDR1 is LGHNA and CDR2 YSLEER. Trimming took 0 bases from V and 3 from J; bases not matched to a gene: 1. The CDR3 covers 15 residues. Here the CDR3 DNA reads TGCGCCAGCAGCCAAGAGGACAGGGACAATCAGCCCCAGCATTTT. This codes for CASSQEDRDNQPQHF.

This chain uses TRBV28 with TRBJ2-7; D might be TRBD2 (6 bases). This CDR3 is built from 15 residues. Germline assignment: CDR1 MDHEN and CDR2 SYDVKM. Trimming cost V 4 bases and J 9 bases, with 22 bases left between them. CDR3 amino acids: CASSSSGSGGTRQYF. CDR3 DNA sequence: TGTGCCAGCAGTTCGTCGGGTAGCGGAGGTACGAGGCAGTACTTC.

The V gene is TRBV12-3 or TRBV12-4, the J gene TRBJ1-2; TRBD1 might be the D (5 bases). Deletions cut 5 bases from V and 8 bases from J, with 12 bases between. The CDR3 totals 12 residues. In DNA, the CDR3 is TGTGCCAGCAGTGCTCAGGGAAGGGGCTACACCTTC. Amino acids: CASSAQGRGYTF.

This clone occurred a few times. The chain couples TRBV7-2 to TRBJ1-2; D possibly corresponds to TRBD1 (6 bases). The CDR3 sequence is 13 residues long. V shed 5 bases and J shed 4 bases, with 11 bases lying between them. Germline V CDR1 and CDR2: SGHTA, FQGNSA. DNA of the CDR3: TGTGCCAGCAGCAATGGACAGTTCTATGGCTACACCTTC. This codes for CASSNGQFYGYTF. Full variable domain (outside the CDR3, taken from reference TRBV7-2 and TRBJ1-2): GAGVSQSPSNKVTEKGKDVELRCDPISGHTALYWYRQSLGQGLEFLIYFQGNSAPDKSGLPSDRFSAERTGGSVSTLTIQRTQQEDSAVYLCASSNGQFYGYTFGSGTRLTVV.

This clone has only one observation. This chain links TRBV20-1 with TRBJ2-3; no clear D gene. The CDR3 extends over 11 amino acids. The germline gives CDR1 DFQATT, CDR2 SNEGSKA (reference sequence). V was cut by 4 bases and J by 4 bases, with 6 bases left in between. The CDR3 DNA sequence: TGCAGTGCTAAGACTTCAGATACGCAGTATTTT. Protein sequence: CSAKTSDTQYF.

The chain has TRBV9 and TRBJ1-1; 7 nucleotides agree with TRBD1. With V trimmed by 2 bases and J by 7 bases, 14 bases remained unmatched. The CDR3 covers 16 residues. Germline CDR1 reads SGDLS; CDR2 reads YYNGEE. For the CDR3, the DNA is TGTGCCAGCAGCGTCGCTATGGAGGACAGGAACCGTGAAGCTTTCTTT. Encoded protein: CASSVAMEDRNREAFF.

About this clone itself: No DNA is shown, since the ends of the CDR3 on it are uncertain; the CDR3 is the one TCRdb lists. The genes are TRBV28 and TRBJ1-2. The CDR3 spans 13 residues, counting both ends. CDR1 and CDR2 (germline): MDHEN, SYDVKM. The chain's CDR3 is CASSSSSHYGYTF.

The rearrangement links TRBV11-3 to TRBJ2-1; 7 bases fit TRBD2. The V and J ends lost 1 base and 4 bases, in that order; junction bases with no gene match: 7. The CDR3 is 16 residues long. Germline V lookup: CDR1 SGHNT, CDR2 YENEEA. The CDR3 is CASSLGASGRYNEQFF. CDR3 in DNA: TGTGCCAGCAGCTTAGGGGCTAGCGGAAGATACAATGAGCAGTTCTTC.

The rearrangement joins TRBV13 to TRBJ1-2, with 8 bases fitting TRBD1. V shed 0 bases, J shed 5 bases, and the junction held 5 bases outside the gene matches. Germline V lookup: CDR1 PRHDT, CDR2 FYEKMQ (reference sequence). The CDR3 runs 15 residues. CDR3 DNA: TGTGCCAGCAGCTTAGGCCCAGGGGGCAGATATGGCTACACCTTC. As protein: CASSLGPGGRYGYTF.

The genes are TRBV6-5 and TRBJ1-6; TRBD1 aligns across 9 bases. The germline V gene has CDR1 MNHEY and CDR2 SVGAGI. The CDR3 spans 13 residues. J was trimmed by 6 bases and V by 9 bases; bases with no gene match: 3. CDR3 amino acids: CASVTGGNSPLHF. The CDR3 DNA reads as TGTGCCAGTGTGACAGGGGGTAATTCACCCCTCCACTTT.